This T cell receptor beta chain stems from a study of T cell responses to AZD1222 COVID-19 vaccine. Study-level results: Reportedly, nearly half the spike-specific TCRs target unmutated variant regions. Seropositive status at baseline applied to only 5 to 7 AZD1222 recipients.

Germline V CDR1 and CDR2: LGHNT, FRNRAP. The V end lost 1 base, the J end lost 2 bases, and 7 bases lay between the germline ends. The CDR3 covers 14 residues. Worth noting for this clone: Its antigen remains unknown.

Assay used: immunoSEQ multiplex PCR; TCRdb lists only in-frame clones, some missing. Found here are 90,000 to 100,000 clones, 70% to 90% of them singletons; the top ten hold roughly 2.9%. This TCR was recovered from an adult in good health. This sample comprised peripheral blood, obtained on day 0 of AZD1222 vaccination. The chain employs TRBV12-5 and TRBJ2-3, with no clear D. This CDR3 reads CASGLGSFTDTQYF. The CDR3 region has the DNA TGTGCTAGTGGTTTGGGCAGCTTCACAGATACGCAGTATTTT.